A single T cell receptor (beta chain) is shown here with its context. Its antigen is undetermined. When replicate PCRs were run on sorted subsets, they used approximately 210 ng DNA, about 30,000 T cell genomes. Sequencing was performed with immunoSEQ multiplex PCR; in TCRdb, only in-frame clones are kept and a portion is missing. The sample holds about 640,000 clones, approximately 75% seen once. The entry originates in a study of shared clonotypes between healthy human individuals. Findings and caveats of the study: Generally, naive subsets (rather than memory subsets) showed larger estimated richness. Expectations were that clonotype sharing among donors would be affected by sequencing depth.

CDR1 and CDR2 from the germline V gene are MNHEY and SMNVEV (reference sequence). The CDR3 runs 18 residues. The V gene end was trimmed by 6 bases and the J gene end by 0 bases; junction bases not matched to a gene: 10. Recent acute infections and vaccinations were absent in the healthy HIV-negative adult donors. This clonotype was obtained from a woman between 25 and 40 years old in good health. The chain has TRBV27 and TRBJ2-1; the match to TRBD2 covers 11 bases. The specimen sequenced was memory CD4+ T cells sorted from blood. The sample's subset: CD45RA-negative fraction. CDR3 bases: TGTGCCAGCAGAGGGGTAGCGGGAGGGCCGAGCTCCTACAATGAGCAGTTCTTC. The encoded protein is CASRGVAGGPSSYNEQFF.